The 2 T cell receptor beta chains reported below all come from one sample, sequenced in a study of regulatory T cells in long-lasting Graves disease. Construction of the TCR beta libraries employed iRepertoire HTBI primers in conjunction with Arm-PCR of CDR3 regions. TCRdb processed the multiplex PCR reads anew with MiXCR; each CDR3 protein has one entry. Of about 440,000 distinct CDR3 sequences in the sample, around 15% are singletons; the top ten hold around a tenth. Time point specified: newly diagnosed GD, antithyroid drugs for less than 3 months. Extracted PBMC RNA gave rise to the TCR library. This sample was also put to use in a study of T cells in Graves' hyperthyroidism and ophthalmopathy.

Sequencing used peripheral blood mononuclear cells (PBMCs), obtained at new diagnosis, from a patient treated with antithyroid drugs. These receptors originate from a woman aged 25-40 years with Graves disease.

This clonotype has a single count. The chain recombines TRBV7-2 with TRBJ2-2, with 7 bases aligning to TRBD2. J was trimmed by 1 base and V by 4 bases; bases with no gene match: 6. CDR3 length: 16 amino acids. Germline V gene lookup returns CDR1 SGHTA and CDR2 FQGNSA. The CDR3 sequence is CASSSRGGRNTGELFF. Written as DNA, the CDR3 is TGTGCCAGCAGCTCCCGTGGCGGGAGGAACACCGGGGAGCTGTTTTTT.

This clonotype was detected ten times or more. The chain carries TRBV27 and TRBJ2-7; 7 bases line up with TRBD1. The CDR3 runs 15 residues. The V and J ends lost 5 bases and 2 bases, in that order; junction bases with no gene match: 9. CDR1 is MNHEY, CDR2 SMNVEV, per germline (reference sequence). Here the CDR3 DNA reads TGTGCCAGCAGTCAAACCGGGACAGATACCTACGAGCAGTACTTC. Amino acid sequence: CASSQTGTDTYEQYF.